This TCR beta chain was profiled in a study of T-cell reconstitution after alpha-beta-depleted transplantation in children. Study observations and caveats: The high TCRbeta diversity at day 60 in some patients came from surviving recipient T cells and thymic progenitors. T-cell counts and diversity were attributed mostly to newly produced T cells one year after transplant. Approximately two months post-transplant, alpha-beta T cells reportedly originated from several hundred expanded graft clones.

A TCRbeta library incorporating unique molecular identifiers was prepared. Each CDR3 protein is one row after TCRdb ran MiXCR on the PCR reads. The sample has roughly 570,000 distinct CDR3 sequences, 25% to 30% seen once. V dropped 2 bases and J dropped 5; count of bases not matched to a gene: 6. CDR1 is SGHRS and CDR2 is YFSETQ in the germline V gene. This CDR3 has 14 amino acids. Turning to this clonotype: Its antigen is undetermined.

The chain joins TRBV5-1 to TRBJ2-7; 8 bases map to TRBD1. The sequence was obtained from a boy less than two years old with Wiskott-Aldrich syndrome, due to receive a stem cell transplant. Material: PBMCs, obtained before TCRalphabeta/CD19-depleted stem cell transplant. In nucleotides, the CDR3 is TGCGCCAGCAGCTTCAGGGGGCGAGGCGACGAGCAGTACTTC. It yields the protein CASSFRGRGDEQYF.